This T cell receptor beta chain was identified in a study of CD8+ T cells in alopecia areata. Following extraction, RNA underwent reverse transcription to cDNA, which served as the sequencing template. Clones were read by immunoSEQ multiplex PCR, and TCRdb kept only the in-frame ones, dropping some. The repertoire consists of about 87,000 clones, with over 70% occurring once and the leading ten covering around a sixth. Sample treatment: oral pan-JAK inhibitor, 5-10 mg twice daily. Deletions cut 4 bases from V and 0 bases from J, with 15 bases between. Germline CDR1 reads SNHLY; CDR2 reads FYNNEI. The CDR3 extends over 16 amino acids.

The sample consisted of CD8+ T cells sorted from blood, taken around week 44, from a patient treated with tofacitinib. This clonotype was obtained from a human donor with alopecia areata. The genes are TRBV2 and TRBJ1-2, with D unclear. The CDR3 region has the DNA TGTGCCAGCAGTGTTACGAGGGAATGGGCTAACTATGGCTACACCTTC. This gives the protein CASSVTREWANYGYTF. The complete variable domain, with remaining parts taken from reference TRBV2 and TRBJ1-2, reads EPEVTQTPSHQVTQMGQEVILRCVPISNHLYFYWYRQILGQKVEFLVSFYNNEISEKSEIFDDQFSVERPDGSNFTLKIRSTKLEDSAMYFCASSVTREWANYGYTFGSGTRLTVV.